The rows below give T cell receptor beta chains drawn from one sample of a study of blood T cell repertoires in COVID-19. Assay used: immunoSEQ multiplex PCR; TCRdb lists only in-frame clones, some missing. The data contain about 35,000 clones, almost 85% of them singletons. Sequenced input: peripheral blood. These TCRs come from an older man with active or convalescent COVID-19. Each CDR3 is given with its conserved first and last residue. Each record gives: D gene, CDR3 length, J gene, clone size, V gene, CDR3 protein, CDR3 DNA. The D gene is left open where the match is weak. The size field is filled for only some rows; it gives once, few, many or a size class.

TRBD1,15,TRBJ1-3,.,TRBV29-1,CSVGLQGASGNTIYF,TGCAGCGTGGGCCTACAGGGGGCGTCTGGAAACACCATATATTTT
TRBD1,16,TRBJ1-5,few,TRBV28,CASSLLGRGLGQPQHF,TGTGCCAGCAGTTTATTAGGCAGGGGGCTTGGCCAGCCCCAGCATTTT
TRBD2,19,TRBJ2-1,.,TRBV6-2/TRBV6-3,CASSPRRGGRTSSYNEQFF,TGTGCCAGCAGTCCCCGGCGGGGCGGGAGGACGTCTTCCTACAATGAGCAGTTCTTC
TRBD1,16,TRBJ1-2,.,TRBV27,CASSLSRGQTTYGYTF,TGTGCCAGCAGTTTATCGAGGGGACAGACGACCTATGGCTACACCTTC
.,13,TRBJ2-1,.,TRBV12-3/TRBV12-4,CASSLGSSNEQFF,TGTGCCAGCAGTTTAGGCTCCAGCAATGAGCAGTTCTTC
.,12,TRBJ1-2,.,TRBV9,CASSSQGYGYTF,TGTGCCAGCAGCTCCCAGGGCTATGGCTACACCTTC
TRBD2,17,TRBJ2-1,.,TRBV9,CASIPPRDPGLDNEQFF,TGTGCCAGCATTCCCCCTAGAGATCCTGGACTAGACAATGAGCAGTTCTTC
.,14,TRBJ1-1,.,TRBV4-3,CASSPTLSRAEAFF,TGCGCCAGCAGCCCTACACTAAGTCGCGCTGAAGCTTTCTTT
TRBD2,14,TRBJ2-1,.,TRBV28,CASRFSGSYNEQFF,TGTGCCAGCAGGTTTAGCGGGTCCTACAATGAGCAGTTCTTC
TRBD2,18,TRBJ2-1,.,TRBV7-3,CASSSLNPSSGRPNEQFF,TGTGCCAGCAGCTCCCTAAACCCCTCTAGCGGGAGGCCCAATGAGCAGTTCTTC
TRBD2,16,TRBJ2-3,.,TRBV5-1,CASSLSAGGGTDTQYF,TGCGCCAGCAGCTTGTCAGCGGGAGGCGGGACAGATACGCAGTATTTT
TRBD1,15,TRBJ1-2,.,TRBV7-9,CASSSTGAANYGYTF,TGTGCCAGCAGTTCAACAGGGGCCGCTAACTATGGCTACACCTTC
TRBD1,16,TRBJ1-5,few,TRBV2,CASTPGQGAVNQPQHF,TGTGCCAGCACCCCGGGACAGGGGGCTGTCAATCAGCCCCAGCATTTT
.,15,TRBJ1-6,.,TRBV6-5,CASSTPNRPSAPLHF,TGTGCCAGCAGTACCCCCAACCGTCCGAGTGCACCCCTCCACTTT
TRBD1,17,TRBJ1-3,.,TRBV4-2,CASSQEGTVFSGNTIYF,TGTGCCAGCAGCCAAGAGGGGACAGTCTTCTCTGGAAACACCATATATTTT
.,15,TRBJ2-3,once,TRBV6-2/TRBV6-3,CASSYGLEGTDTQYF,TGTGCCAGCAGTTACGGATTGGAGGGCACAGATACGCAGTATTTT
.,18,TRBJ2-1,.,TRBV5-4,CASSGPVLRGSSYNEQFF,TGTGCCAGCAGCGGACCGGTATTACGGGGGAGCTCCTACAATGAGCAGTTCTTC
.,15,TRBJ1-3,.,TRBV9,CASSVGLSSGNTIYF,TGTGCCAGCAGCGTAGGACTGAGCTCTGGAAACACCATATATTTT
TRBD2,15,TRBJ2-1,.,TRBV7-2,CASSGTSGSRGEQFF,TGTGCCAGCAGCGGTACTAGCGGGAGTAGGGGTGAGCAGTTCTTC
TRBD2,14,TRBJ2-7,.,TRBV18,CASSPSGGGYEQYF,TGTGCCAGCTCACCAAGTGGGGGGGGCTACGAGCAGTACTTC
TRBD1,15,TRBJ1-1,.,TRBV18,CASSPRDRASTEAFF,TGTGCCAGCTCACCGAGAGACAGGGCTAGCACTGAAGCTTTCTTT
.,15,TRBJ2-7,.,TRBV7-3,CASSPRPTALHEQYF,TGTGCCAGCAGCCCGCGGCCGACAGCTCTCCACGAGCAGTACTTC
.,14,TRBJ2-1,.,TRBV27,CASSFRRGTDEQFF,TGTGCCAGCAGTTTTAGGAGGGGTACGGATGAGCAGTTCTTC
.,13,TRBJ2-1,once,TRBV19,CASSNQAEMEQFF,TGTGCCAGTAGTAACCAGGCAGAAATGGAGCAGTTCTTC
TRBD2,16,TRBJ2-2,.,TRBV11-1,CASTALGGANTGELFF,TGTGCCAGCACGGCCTTGGGGGGGGCGAACACCGGGGAGCTGTTTTTT
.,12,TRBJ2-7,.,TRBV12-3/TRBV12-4,CASSPGAYEQYF,TGTGCCAGCAGCCCCGGGGCCTACGAGCAGTACTTC
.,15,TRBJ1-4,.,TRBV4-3,CASSQKGRSDEKLFF,TGCGCCAGCAGCCAAAAGGGGAGGTCGGATGAAAAACTGTTTTTT
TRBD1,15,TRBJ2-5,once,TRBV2,CASGSDRGKQETQYF,TGTGCCAGCGGCTCGGACAGGGGGAAGCAAGAGACCCAGTACTTC
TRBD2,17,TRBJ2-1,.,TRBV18,CASSRRLAGTSYNEQFF,TGTGCCAGCTCGCGAAGATTAGCGGGAACATCCTACAATGAGCAGTTCTTC
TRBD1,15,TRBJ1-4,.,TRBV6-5,CASRSGQGVNEKLFF,TGTGCCAGCAGATCCGGACAGGGGGTTAATGAAAAACTGTTTTTT
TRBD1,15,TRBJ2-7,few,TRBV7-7,CASSYYSGQGSQQYF,TGTGCTAGCAGCTATTATTCGGGACAGGGTTCACAGCAGTACTTC
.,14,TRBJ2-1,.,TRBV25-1,CASSAASSYNEQFF,TGTGCCAGCAGTGCCGCCAGCTCCTACAATGAGCAGTTCTTC
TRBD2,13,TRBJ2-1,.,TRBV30,CACSGSSVNEQFF,TGTGCCTGTAGCGGGAGCAGTGTCAATGAGCAGTTCTTC
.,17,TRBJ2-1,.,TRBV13,CASSFEVRGSSYNEQFF,TGTGCCAGCAGCTTTGAGGTGCGGGGCAGCTCCTACAATGAGCAGTTCTTC
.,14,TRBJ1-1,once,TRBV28,CASRNNHRATEAFF,TGTGCCAGCAGAAACAATCACAGGGCCACTGAAGCTTTCTTT
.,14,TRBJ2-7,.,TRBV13,CASSRAETLYEQYF,TGTGCCAGCAGCCGAGCGGAGACCCTCTACGAGCAGTACTTC
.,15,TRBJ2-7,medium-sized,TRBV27,CASSLRRGLPYEQYF,TGTGCCAGCAGTTTAAGGCGGGGACTCCCCTACGAGCAGTACTTC
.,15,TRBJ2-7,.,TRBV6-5,CASRFPQGTNYEQYF,TGTGCCAGCAGGTTCCCACAGGGAACCAACTACGAGCAGTACTTC
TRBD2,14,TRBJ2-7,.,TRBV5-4,CASSPRLAGYEQYF,TGTGCCAGCAGCCCCAGACTAGCGGGTTACGAGCAGTACTTC
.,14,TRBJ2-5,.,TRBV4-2,CASSQSGGPETQYF,TGTGCCAGCAGCCAATCAGGGGGGCCGGAGACCCAGTACTTC
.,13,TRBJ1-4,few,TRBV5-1,CASSQRGKEKLFF,TGCGCCAGCAGCCAGCGCGGGAAAGAAAAACTGTTTTTT
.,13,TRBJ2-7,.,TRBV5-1,CASSAGIYYEQYF,TGCGCCAGCAGCGCCGGGATTTACTACGAGCAGTACTTC